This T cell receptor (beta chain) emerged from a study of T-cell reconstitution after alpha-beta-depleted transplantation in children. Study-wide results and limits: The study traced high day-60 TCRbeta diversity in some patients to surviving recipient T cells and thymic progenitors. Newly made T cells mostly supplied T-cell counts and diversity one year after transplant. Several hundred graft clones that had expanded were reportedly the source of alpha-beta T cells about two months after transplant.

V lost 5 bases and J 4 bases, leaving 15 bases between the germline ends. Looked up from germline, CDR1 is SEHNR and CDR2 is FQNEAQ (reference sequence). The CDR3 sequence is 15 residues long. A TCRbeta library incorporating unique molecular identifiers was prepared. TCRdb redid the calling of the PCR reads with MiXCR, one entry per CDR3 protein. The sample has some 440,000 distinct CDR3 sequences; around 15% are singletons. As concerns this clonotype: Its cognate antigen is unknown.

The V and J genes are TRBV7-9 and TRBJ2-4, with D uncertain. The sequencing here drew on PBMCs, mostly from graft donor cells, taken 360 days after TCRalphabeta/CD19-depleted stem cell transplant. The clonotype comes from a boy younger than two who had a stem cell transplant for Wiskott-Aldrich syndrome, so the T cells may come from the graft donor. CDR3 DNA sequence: TGTGCCAGCAGCCCCTGGACCCATCGGAAAAACATTCAGTACTTC. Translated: CASSPWTHRKNIQYF.